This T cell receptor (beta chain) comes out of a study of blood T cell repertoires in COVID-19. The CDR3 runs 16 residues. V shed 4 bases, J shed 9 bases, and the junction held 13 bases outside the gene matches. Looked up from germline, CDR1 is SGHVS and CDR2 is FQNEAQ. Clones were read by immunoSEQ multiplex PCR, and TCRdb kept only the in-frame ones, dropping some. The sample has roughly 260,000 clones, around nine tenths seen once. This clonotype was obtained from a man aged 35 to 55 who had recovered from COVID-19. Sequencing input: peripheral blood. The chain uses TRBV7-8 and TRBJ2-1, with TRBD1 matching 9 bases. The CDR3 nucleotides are TGTGCCAGCAGCTCCCCGGGACAGGGCCCTTCAGCTGAGCAGTTCTTC. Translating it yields CASSSPGQGPSAEQFF.